These T cell receptor beta chains were read from a single sample in a study of blood T cell repertoires in COVID-19. TCRdb keeps only in-frame clones here, not all; method: immunoSEQ multiplex PCR. The data contain a few hundred thousand clones, around 80% of them singletons. The material sequenced was peripheral blood. These receptors all come from a man in his forties who had recovered from COVID-19. CDR3s leave out the opening cysteine and the closing phenylalanine or tryptophan.

v_call cdr3_aa
TRBV19 ASSPLTIRNYGYT
TRBV5-5 ASSLFGTSSYEQY
TRBV5-4 ASSPWTGGDEAF
TRBV5-1 ASSSSPGAGGGNEQF
TRBV6-5 ASSPGQATDTQY
TRBV19 ASKKNGGDETQY
TRBV29-1 SDRLVVTDTQY
TRBV20-1 SASDRSRGSVNQPQH
TRBV5-4 ASSPRTGESTDTQY
TRBV18 ASATGSENIQY
TRBV5-1 ASSVDRETFEAF
TRBV21-1 ASSKEADGLAGYNEQF
TRBV19 ASRAGGAPNTGELF
TRBV6-1 ASRMRQGAQKLF
TRBV10-2 ASRGAGVLEQF
TRBV6-8 ACRGGTSTDTQY
TRBV18 ASSPGLAGASYEQY
TRBV6-2/TRBV6-3 ASSYRGPSYEQY
TRBV6-5 AISSGFTDTQY
TRBV6-5 ASSYSNKPGTDTQY
TRBV14 ASSPPTWTSYGDEQF
TRBV11-2 ASSASQGIYEQY
TRBV4-1 ASSQDYWASYGYT
TRBV14 ASSNRGSARESPLH
TRBV4-1 ASSQDRAGGNEQF
TRBV9 ASSPGVAGVEQY
TRBV6-6 ASSRTRDRAADTQY
TRBV18 ASSPPTGQGSAEQY
TRBV10-3 AISSRETQY
TRBV28 ASSWAGYEQY
TRBV19 ASTAGQGNRNQPQH
TRBV7-8 ASSLVPEGPSGNEQF
TRBV19 ASSMTYRGFSGYT
TRBV7-8 ASSLLARAGELF
TRBV28 ASSLIAVPSSYEQY
TRBV4-1 ASSLGQGAWIAGELF
TRBV15 ATSRVRTSEKLF
TRBV29-1 SATGGALNTEAF
TRBV15 ATSSRTGELEQY
TRBV18 ASSPIGGKGLRDTQY
TRBV6-5 ASSFYRPTGTQY